The clone carrying this TCR beta chain was observed a few times. Its antigen is undetermined. Via CD45RO/CCR7/CD25/CD127/CD95/CD27, cells of the CD4+ naive, central memory, regulatory and stem cell-like memory subsets were sorted. Investigators reverse transcribed all isolated RNA, so they sequenced expressed TCRB transcripts. Average reads for naive, central memory and regulatory T cell samples were about 3.57 million. Sequencing used immunoSEQ multiplex PCR; TCRdb keeps in-frame clones, though not all of them. The table records some 640,000 clones, 11% to 15% of them present only once. The data derive from a study of beta chain features in type 1 diabetes. Study-wide results and caveats: At VDJ recombination sites, type 1 diabetes patients had fewer insertions and more deleted nucleotides. TCRB CDR3 length was moderately but significantly reduced in all four CD4+ subsets of Type 1 diabetes patients.

The germline V gene encodes CDR1 SEHNR and CDR2 FQNEAQ (reference sequence). With 1 base removed from V and 2 bases from J, the gap between germline ends came to 9 bases. CDR3 length: 14 amino acids. Sequenced sample: naive CD4+ T cells from blood. The sequence came from a man younger than 35 with type 1 diabetes. This sequence joins TRBV7-9 and TRBJ2-7; the D gene could be TRBD1 or TRBD2 (5 bases each). The CDR3 coding sequence is TGTGCCAGCAGCTTAGAGAGGGACCCCTACGAGCAGTACTTC. Translation: CASSLERDPYEQYF.